This T cell receptor (beta chain) was obtained from a study of T cell responses to AZD1222 COVID-19 vaccine. For this clone: Its antigen is undetermined.

This CDR3 is 16 amino acids long. The ends were cut back, 5 bases at V and 0 bases at J, with 17 bases in the middle. Germline lookup yields CDR1 SGHTA and CDR2 FQGNSA. Investigators merged groups given second doses at roughly 4 or roughly 12 weeks. Measured with immunoSEQ multiplex PCR; TCRdb has only the in-frame clones, and not every one. This sample has approximately 42,000 clones, with around 89% found just once. The study's findings and limits: Donors were chiefly white British, with a greater number of females, and clonal diversity was perhaps underestimated. Sampled repertoires all dated from after the peak T cell response.

The chain has TRBV7-2 and TRBJ2-7, with a tentative D call TRBD1 (6 bases). Sample: peripheral blood, taken 28 days after the second AZD1222 dose. This clonotype was obtained from an adult who received the AZD1222 COVID-19 vaccine. The CDR3 reads CASSSSTGLNSYEQYF. The CDR3 bases are TGTGCCAGCAGCAGCTCGACAGGCCTCAACTCCTACGAGCAGTACTTC. Using reference TRBV7-2 and TRBJ2-7 for the parts outside the CDR3, the full variable domain is GAGVSQSPSNKVTEKGKDVELRCDPISGHTALYWYRQSLGQGLEFLIYFQGNSAPDKSGLPSDRFSAERTGGSVSTLTIQRTQQEDSAVYLCASSSSTGLNSYEQYFGPGTRLTVT.